The 19 T cell receptor beta chains in this list originate from one sample, sequenced in a study of shared clonotypes between healthy human individuals. Assay: immunoSEQ multiplex PCR; the TCRdb copy retains only in-frame clones and omits some. The sample comprises 2.3 million or so clones, approximately 93% of which are singletons, and under 0.45% rests with the top ten. Sample: naive CD4+ T cells from PBMCs. Subset described: CD45RA+ positively selected. The source of these receptors is a man aged 18 to 30 in good health. Some clones in this sample may be carry-over from other donors' samples.

On this clone: The sample carries other DNA sequences with the same CDR3. The V and J genes are TRBV28 and TRBJ1-5; D ambiguous. Per the germline V gene, CDR1 is MDHEN and CDR2 is SYDVKM. V lost 2 bases, J lost 7 bases, and 6 bases lay in between. This CDR3 has 12 residues. The CDR3 DNA reads TGTGCCAGCAGTTTAGGTAGGCAGCCCCAGCATTTT. Translation gives CASSLGRQPQHF.

The J gene is TRBJ2-1, the V gene TRBV9; the D gene is possibly TRBD1 (6 bases). The germline gives CDR1 SGDLS, CDR2 YYNGEE. The CDR3 runs 15 residues. Deletions cut 4 bases from V and 4 bases from J, with 15 bases between. Here the CDR3 reads CASSSTGTQYNEQFF. The DNA of the CDR3 is TGTGCCAGCAGCTCAACCGGGACACAATACAATGAGCAGTTCTTC.

The chain employs TRBV7-9 and TRBJ2-1; possibly TRBD2 for D (6 bases). The CDR3 loop spans 16 amino acids. CDR1 SEHNR and CDR2 FQNEAQ come from the germline V gene (reference sequence). V lost 5 bases and J 2 bases, leaving 16 bases between the germline ends. CDR3 DNA sequence: TGTGCCAGCAGCCATCGGGGGACGGGTACCTACAATGAGCAGTTCTTC. The encoded protein is CASSHRGTGTYNEQFF.

This clone has a single count. The chain couples TRBV5-6 to TRBJ2-5; 7 nucleotides agree with TRBD1. The germline CDR1 and CDR2 sequences are SGHDT and YYEEEE. V gave up 5 bases and J gave up 2 bases; unmatched junction bases: 12. The CDR3 length is 16 residues. CDR3 sequence reads: CASSTTGVLAQETQYF. CDR3 nucleotide sequence: TGTGCCAGCAGTACAACAGGGGTACTCGCGCAAGAGACCCAGTACTTC.

The chain combines TRBV15 with TRBJ2-7, with D possibly matching TRBD1 (6 bases). CDR1 is LNHNV, CDR2 YYDKDF, per germline (reference sequence). The length of the CDR3 is 14 residues. Trimming removed 0 bases from V and 6 bases from J, with 12 bases in between. In DNA, the CDR3 is TGTGCCACCAGCAGAGATCGAGGGGGAAGCGAGCAGTACTTC. This encodes CATSRDRGGSEQYF.

This chain joins TRBV5-1 and TRBJ1-1; 9 bases map to TRBD1. V shed 1 base and J 0 bases; nucleotides not matched to a gene: 4. The CDR3 has 16 residues. From germline, CDR1 is SGHRS and CDR2 YFSETQ. The CDR3 loop is CASSLTGQGMNTEAFF. CDR3 nucleotide sequence: TGCGCCAGCAGCTTGACAGGACAGGGGATGAACACTGAAGCTTTCTTT.

The CDR3 DNA follows: TGTGCCAGCTCAGCCCCTTCCAGGGGGCCGGCATATGGCTACACCTTC. Protein sequence: CASSAPSRGPAYGYTF. V gene TRBV18 combines with J gene TRBJ1-2, with 8 bases identical to TRBD1. The V gene's germline CDR1 is KGHSH and CDR2 LQKENI. V dropped 5 bases and J dropped 5; count of bases not matched to a gene: 13. This CDR3 region has 16 residues.

V usage is TRBV28 and J usage is TRBJ1-2; D possibly corresponds to TRBD1 (6 bases). In germline, CDR1 is MDHEN, CDR2 SYDVKM. V was shortened by 8 bases and J by 8 bases, with 24 bases between the two germline ends. There are 15 residues in the CDR3. The CDR3 sequence is CASVLGGAQFAGYTF. DNA of the CDR3: TGTGCCAGCGTCCTCGGGGGGGCCCAGTTCGCGGGCTACACCTTC.

CDR3 amino acids: CASSAQEGVIDEQYF. In DNA, the CDR3 is TGTGCCAGCAGTGCCCAGGAGGGCGTTATTGACGAGCAGTACTTC. J is TRBJ2-7 and V is TRBV2; a possible D gene is TRBD2 (6 bases). Between the trimmed V and J ends, which lost 4 bases and 5 bases, there was a span of 18 bases. The CDR3 contains 15 residues. The germline V gene encodes CDR1 SNHLY and CDR2 FYNNEI.

Points on this clone: This CDR3 is also generated by other DNA sequences in the sample. This chain joins TRBV28 and TRBJ2-3; D uncertain. CDR3 size: 12 residues. The V end was cut by 5 bases, the J end by 0 bases, with 3 bases between. From germline, CDR1 is MDHEN and CDR2 SYDVKM. CDR3 sequence: CASSLSTDTQYF. In DNA, the CDR3 is TGTGCCAGCAGTCTCAGCACAGATACGCAGTATTTT.

This rearrangement joins TRBV11-2 to TRBJ2-7; TRBD1 matches at 11 bases. Germline lookup yields CDR1 SGHAT and CDR2 FQNNGV. V shed 4 bases and J 6 bases; nucleotides not matched to a gene: 8. This CDR3 has 15 residues. CDR3 region: CASSSAGTGGGEQYF. The CDR3, as DNA: TGTGCCAGCAGCTCCGCCGGGACAGGGGGGGGCGAGCAGTACTTC.

This rearrangement joins TRBV28 to TRBJ1-4, with 9 bases fitting TRBD1. V trimming: 6 bases; J trimming: 6 bases; junction bases outside the gene matches: 5. CDR3 size: 14 residues. Germline V gene lookup returns CDR1 MDHEN and CDR2 SYDVKM. For the CDR3, the DNA is TGTGCCAGCAGAACCGGGACAGGGTATGAAAAACTGTTTTTT. Translation gives CASRTGTGYEKLFF.

J is TRBJ2-7 and V is TRBV7-3; D might be TRBD1 or TRBD2, each matching 6 bases. The V gene's germline CDR1 is SGHTA and CDR2 FQGTGA. The CDR3 is 15 residues long. V lost 1 base and J 0 bases, leaving 10 bases between the germline ends. CDR3 loop: CASSLRGASSYEQYF. DNA for the CDR3: TGTGCCAGCAGCTTAAGGGGGGCCTCCTCCTACGAGCAGTACTTC.

The V gene is TRBV6-4, the J gene TRBJ2-5; tentative D call: TRBD2 (5 bases). The V end was cut by 10 bases, the J end by 0 bases, with 12 bases between. Germline-derived CDR1 and CDR2 are MRHNA and SNTAGT. This CDR3 is built from 13 residues. CDR3 in DNA: TGTGCCAATCGCCCGGGGAACCAAGAGACCCAGTACTTC. It encodes CANRPGNQETQYF.

The chain combines TRBV7-2 with TRBJ1-2, with 8 nucleotides matching TRBD1. The germline CDR1 and CDR2 sequences are SGHTA and FQGNSA. This CDR3 is 13 amino acids long. V lost 5 bases, J lost 7 bases, and 6 bases stayed unmatched. In DNA, the CDR3 is TGTGCCAGCAGCAAGGGACAGGTGGCTGGCTACACCTTC. Translation: CASSKGQVAGYTF.

The V call is TRBV7-3, the J call TRBJ2-7; D gene ambiguous. The germline V gene has CDR1 SGHTA and CDR2 FQGTGA. This CDR3 is built from 14 residues. V lost 1 base and J 6 bases, leaving 13 bases between the germline ends. The CDR3 here is CASSLIPQSREQYF. CDR3 nucleotide sequence: TGTGCCAGCAGCTTAATCCCCCAATCCCGCGAGCAGTACTTC.

This chain connects TRBV5-1 to TRBJ2-1; TRBD2 agrees at 8 bases. This CDR3 contains 16 residues. Germline V gives CDR1 SGHRS, CDR2 YFSETQ. Losses at the gene ends were 6 bases for V and 3 bases for J; bases not matched to a gene: 11. CDR3 residues: CASTAWPSGYYNEQFF. The CDR3 coding sequence is TGCGCCAGCACCGCTTGGCCTAGCGGGTACTACAATGAGCAGTTCTTC.

The rearrangement uses TRBV6-1 and TRBJ2-7; D is perhaps TRBD1 or TRBD2 (5 bases each). CDR1 is MNHNS and CDR2 is SASEGT in the germline V gene. Deletions cut 7 bases from V and 3 bases from J, with 13 bases between. This CDR3 is built from 13 residues. In DNA, the CDR3 is TGTGCCAGCACCACAGGAGGACTCTACGAGCAGTACTTC. Protein: CASTTGGLYEQYF.

V and J are TRBV7-9 and TRBJ2-7, with 12 bases that match TRBD1. CDR1 SEHNR and CDR2 FQNEAQ come from the germline V gene (reference sequence). The CDR3 has 16 amino acids. V shed 4 bases and J 2 bases; nucleotides not matched to a gene: 6. CDR3 residues: CASSSGQGASTYEQYF. DNA of the CDR3: TGTGCCAGCAGCTCGGGACAGGGGGCTAGCACCTACGAGCAGTACTTC.